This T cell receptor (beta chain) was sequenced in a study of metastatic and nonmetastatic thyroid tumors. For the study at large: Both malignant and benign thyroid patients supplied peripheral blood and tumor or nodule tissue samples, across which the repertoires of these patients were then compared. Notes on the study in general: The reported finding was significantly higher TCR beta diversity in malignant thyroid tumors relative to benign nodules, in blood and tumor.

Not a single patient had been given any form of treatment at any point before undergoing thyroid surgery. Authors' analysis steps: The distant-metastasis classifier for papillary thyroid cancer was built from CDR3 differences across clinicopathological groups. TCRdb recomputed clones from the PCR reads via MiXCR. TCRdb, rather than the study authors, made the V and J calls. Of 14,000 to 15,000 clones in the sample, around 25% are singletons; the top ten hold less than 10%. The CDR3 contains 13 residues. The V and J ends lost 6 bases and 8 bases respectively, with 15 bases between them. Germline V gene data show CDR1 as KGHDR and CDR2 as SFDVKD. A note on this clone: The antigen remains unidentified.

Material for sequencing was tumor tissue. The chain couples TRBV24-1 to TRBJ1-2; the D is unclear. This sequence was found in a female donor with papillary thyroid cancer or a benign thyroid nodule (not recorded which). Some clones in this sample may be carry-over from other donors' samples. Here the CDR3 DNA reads TGTGCCACCAGTTACGCCAGAACAAGGGGCTACACCTTC. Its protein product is CATSYARTRGYTF.